This T cell receptor beta chain appears in the sequencing data of a study of blood T cell repertoires in COVID-19. Turning to the study itself: Nucleic acid was either cDNA or gDNA, and it came from T cells, B-cell-depleted T cells, or PBMCs.

The CDR3 covers 12 residues. V was clipped by 4 bases and J by 6 bases, with 10 bases between them. CDR1 is LGHDT and CDR2 is YNNKEL in the germline V gene (reference sequence). The repertoire was sequenced with immunoSEQ multiplex PCR; TCRdb's copy has only in-frame clones and lacks some. Among 250,000 to 300,000 clones listed, around 90% were seen once. The receptor comes from a woman in her sixties or seventies with COVID-19, enrolled during active disease. Input material: peripheral blood. V usage is TRBV3-1 (or the pseudogene TRBV3-2) and J usage is TRBJ2-7, with D perhaps TRBD2 (6 bases). This chain's CDR3 is CASSLGGVEQYF. Written as DNA, the CDR3 is TGTGCCAGCAGCCTCGGGGGAGTCGAGCAGTACTTC.